This is a list of T cell receptor beta chains from one sample in a study of cytomegalovirus exposure and HLA in healthy donors. The assay was immunoSEQ multiplex PCR, and TCRdb's table has in-frame clones only and misses some. The table includes over 150,000 clones, about 70% detected once. Input material: PBMCs. The receptors originated from a man aged 18 to 29 in good health and CMV-seronegative. Each CDR3 is given with its conserved first and last residue. D genes are given only for firm matches. The size of a clone is reported for some rows only, either as once, few or many, or as a class for expanded clones.

v_gene	j_gene	d_gene	abundance	len	CDR3aa	CDR3nt
TRBV5-1	TRBJ1-1	-	-	14	CASSLVSGNTEAFF	TGCGCCAGCAGCTTGGTATCGGGTAACACTGAAGCTTTCTTT
TRBV6-6	TRBJ1-5	-	few	12	CASRDGAQPQHF	TGTGCCAGCAGAGATGGGGCGCAGCCCCAGCATTTT
TRBV6-5	TRBJ1-1	-	-	13	CASNWGRGTEAFF	TGTGCCAGCAATTGGGGAAGGGGCACTGAAGCTTTCTTT
TRBV6-4	TRBJ2-3	-	-	14	CASSDSWAADTQYF	TGTGCCAGCAGTGACTCTTGGGCCGCAGATACGCAGTATTTT
TRBV15	TRBJ2-5	TRBD1	few	16	CATSRATGTGSETQYF	TGTGCCACCAGCAGAGCAACCGGGACAGGGTCGGAGACCCAGTACTTC
TRBV2	TRBJ2-7	TRBD1	-	15	CASRQSGTASYEQYF	TGTGCCAGCAGGCAATCCGGGACAGCCTCCTACGAGCAGTACTTC
TRBV6-5	TRBJ2-5	TRBD2	-	15	CASSWSGGAGETQYF	TGTGCCAGCAGTTGGAGCGGGGGGGCGGGGGAGACCCAGTACTTC
TRBV6-5	TRBJ1-1	TRBD1	-	15	CASSSPGTGNTEAFF	TGTGCCAGCAGTTCCCCCGGGACAGGGAACACTGAAGCTTTCTTT
TRBV5-1	TRBJ2-1	TRBD2	-	15	CASSFSGGGYNEQFF	TGCGCCAGCAGCTTTAGCGGGGGGGGCTACAATGAGCAGTTCTTC
TRBV19	TRBJ1-4	TRBD1	once	16	CASSTYSGTGNEKLFF	TGTGCCAGTAGTACGTACTCCGGGACAGGGAATGAAAAACTGTTTTTT
TRBV4-3	TRBJ1-3	TRBD1	-	16	CASSPRQGATGNTIYF	TGCGCCAGCAGCCCTCGACAGGGGGCAACTGGAAACACCATATATTTT
TRBV6-5	TRBJ1-2	TRBD1	-	16	CASSFGWTGGSYGYTF	TGTGCCAGCAGTTTTGGGTGGACAGGGGGGAGCTATGGCTACACCTTC
TRBV19	TRBJ2-7	-	once	14	CASSQPDRRYEQYF	TGTGCCAGTAGTCAGCCAGATCGGAGGTACGAGCAGTACTTC
TRBV7-2	TRBJ2-5	TRBD2	-	16	CASSLVTSGGRETQYF	TGTGCCAGCAGCTTAGTAACTAGCGGGGGCCGAGAGACCCAGTACTTC
TRBV27	TRBJ2-7	-	-	13	CASSSPETYEQYF	TGTGCCAGCAGTTCACCTGAGACCTACGAGCAGTACTTC
TRBV5-5	TRBJ2-7	TRBD1	-	13	CASSLLSGGEQYF	TGTGCCAGCAGCTTGTTGTCAGGGGGCGAGCAGTACTTC
TRBV11-2	TRBJ2-5	TRBD2	-	15	CASSLVLAGPLTQYF	TGTGCCAGCAGCTTAGTACTAGCGGGGCCCCTGACCCAGTACTTC
TRBV2	TRBJ2-5	TRBD2	few	16	CASMLVLRGGLETQYF	TGTGCCAGTATGCTGGTATTGCGGGGGGGCTTGGAGACCCAGTACTTC
TRBV11-2	TRBJ2-2	-	-	15	CASSLARVDTGELFF	TGTGCCAGCAGCTTAGCCAGGGTCGACACCGGGGAGCTGTTTTTT
TRBV2	TRBJ2-1	TRBD1	-	14	CASSGQGTYNEQFF	TGTGCCAGCAGTGGACAGGGGACCTACAATGAGCAGTTCTTC
TRBV4-1	TRBJ1-1	-	-	15	CASSQFTVRNTEAFF	TGCGCCAGCAGCCAATTTACGGTCCGTAACACTGAAGCTTTCTTT
TRBV11-3	TRBJ2-3	TRBD2	-	15	CASSTSGGISDTQYF	TGTGCCAGCAGCACTAGCGGGGGAATCTCAGATACGCAGTATTTT
TRBV29-1	TRBJ2-1	-	few	17	CSVDRSGGGFSYNEQFF	TGCAGCGTTGATCGGAGCGGCGGCGGTTTCTCCTACAATGAGCAGTTCTTC
TRBV29-1	TRBJ2-3	-	-	12	CSVEGSADTQYF	TGCAGCGTTGAGGGTAGCGCAGATACGCAGTATTTT
TRBV7-2	TRBJ2-2	-	-	13	CASSLSGPGELFF	TGTGCCAGCAGCTTATCAGGTCCCGGGGAGCTGTTTTTT
TRBV28	TRBJ1-1	-	-	11	CASSRGVLTFF	TGTGCCAGCAGCCGGGGGGTGTTGACTTTCTTT
TRBV19	TRBJ2-6	-	-	14	CASRQVSGANVLTF	TGTGCCAGTAGACAAGTCTCTGGGGCCAACGTCCTGACTTTC
TRBV4-2	TRBJ2-5	TRBD2	few	16	CASSQDWPGGGETQYF	TGTGCCAGCAGCCAAGATTGGCCGGGGGGAGGGGAGACCCAGTACTTC
TRBV7-6	TRBJ1-2	TRBD1	-	17	CASSFHPEGALRGGYTF	TGTGCCAGCAGCTTCCATCCCGAGGGGGCCCTAAGGGGTGGCTACACCTTC
TRBV5-1	TRBJ1-2	-	-	14	CASSSGQLNYGYTF	TGCGCCAGCAGCTCAGGACAGTTAAACTATGGCTACACCTTC
TRBV7-9	TRBJ1-1	TRBD1	-	16	CASSPRDGQEGTEAFF	TGTGCCAGCAGCCCCCGAGACGGACAGGAGGGCACTGAAGCTTTCTTT
TRBV11-2	TRBJ1-1	-	-	14	CASRKAYSDTEAFF	TGTGCCAGCAGGAAGGCTTACAGTGACACTGAAGCTTTCTTT
TRBV7-2	TRBJ2-7	-	-	15	CASSLVSQVLYEQYF	TGTGCCAGCAGCTTAGTTAGTCAAGTACTCTACGAGCAGTACTTC
TRBV19	TRBJ2-1	TRBD2	-	16	CATLSTSGGPRDEQFF	TGTGCCACTCTAAGCACTAGCGGGGGCCCCAGGGATGAGCAGTTCTTC
TRBV7-2	TRBJ1-2	TRBD1	few	16	CASSLTGGNHWYGYTF	TGTGCCAGCAGCTTAACAGGGGGGAATCATTGGTATGGCTACACCTTC
TRBV20-1	TRBJ2-7	-	-	11	CSAQRGYEQYF	TGCAGTGCTCAAAGGGGCTACGAGCAGTACTTC
TRBV6-1	TRBJ1-5	TRBD1	-	15	CASNLDRYSNQPQHF	TGTGCCAGCAACTTGGACAGGTATAGCAATCAGCCCCAGCATTTT
TRBV5-4	TRBJ1-2	-	-	15	CASSSPGRGNYGYTF	TGTGCCAGCAGCTCGCCAGGACGGGGGAACTATGGCTACACCTTC
TRBV30	TRBJ1-3	-	-	15	CAWSVSSGPGNTIYF	TGTGCCTGGAGTGTGTCCTCAGGGCCTGGAAACACCATATATTTT
TRBV29-1	TRBJ1-1	-	few	14	CSVERHSMNTEAFF	TGCAGCGTTGAACGACACTCGATGAACACTGAAGCTTTCTTT
TRBV7-9	TRBJ2-7	-	-	15	CASSSQPGGRYEQYF	TGTGCCAGCAGCTCTCAGCCCGGGGGTAGGTACGAGCAGTACTTC
TRBV6-5	TRBJ1-2	-	once	15	CASSYSTTGIYGYTF	TGTGCCAGCAGTTACTCTACAACAGGGATCTATGGCTACACCTTC
TRBV7-9	TRBJ1-1	-	-	12	CASSFTGTEAFF	TGTGCCAGCAGCTTCACGGGGACTGAAGCTTTCTTT